Listed here is a single TCR beta chain. This CDR3 has 16 amino acids. V was cut by 6 bases and J by 3 bases, with 20 bases left in between. Germline loops: CDR1 LGHDT, CDR2 YNNKEL (reference sequence). The data were obtained in a study of blood T cell repertoires in COVID-19. Study information: PBMCs, B-cell-depleted T cells, or T cells provided the cDNA or gDNA that made up the material.

Libraries were prepared by immunoSEQ multiplex PCR; TCRdb keeps only in-frame clonotypes and omits some of them. The repertoire holds 10,000 to 15,000 clones, with around 83% as singletons. The TCR was taken from a man aged 35 to 55 with active or convalescent COVID-19. The sequencing input was peripheral blood. This rearrangement joins TRBV3-1 (or the pseudogene TRBV3-2) to TRBJ1-1; D might be TRBD1 (5 bases). The CDR3 loop reads CASSGRAPGGDTEAFF. As DNA, the CDR3 is TGTGCCAGCAGTGGGCGGGCTCCCGGGGGAGACACTGAAGCTTTCTTT.